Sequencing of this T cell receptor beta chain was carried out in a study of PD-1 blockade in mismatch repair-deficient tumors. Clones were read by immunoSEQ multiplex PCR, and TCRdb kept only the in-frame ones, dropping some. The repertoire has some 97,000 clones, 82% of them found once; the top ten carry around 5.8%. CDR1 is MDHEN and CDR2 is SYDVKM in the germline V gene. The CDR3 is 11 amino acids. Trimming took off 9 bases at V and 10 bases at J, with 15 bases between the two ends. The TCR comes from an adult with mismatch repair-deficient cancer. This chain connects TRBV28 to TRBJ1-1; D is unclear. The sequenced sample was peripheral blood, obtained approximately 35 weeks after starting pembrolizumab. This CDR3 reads CASKSAVGAFF. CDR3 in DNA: TGTGCCAGTAAATCCGCCGTGGGAGCTTTCTTT.